This is a list of T cell receptor beta chains from one sample in a study of vaccination and CD4 T cells after COVID-19. One entry per CDR3 protein, called by TCRdb with MiXCR from the PCR reads. The data hold 5,000 to 8,000 distinct CDR3 sequences, with 52% observed a single time. Their recognized antigens are unknown. Sequencing input: CD4+ T cells from blood, cultured in vitro. The receptors stem from a human donor in good health. Each CDR3 is given with its conserved first and last residue. The size of a clone is reported for some rows only, either as once, few or many, or as a class for expanded clones.

V: TRBV6-1
length: 18
size: -
CDR3: CASSETGVARGDTDTQYF

V: TRBV6-5
length: 13
size: -
CDR3: CASSYSVYSPLHF

V: TRBV5-1
length: 14
size: -
CDR3: CASRMLGDNTEAFF

V: TRBV6-1
length: 15
size: -
CDR3: CASSEYRGIGGELFF

V: TRBV7-6
length: 16
size: -
CDR3: CASSRGAGRSTGELFF

V: TRBV4-2
length: 14
size: -
CDR3: CASSQERFNEKLFF

V: TRBV6-5
length: 19
size: -
CDR3: CASSYLGGLAGSYNSPLHF

V: TRBV2
length: 13
size: -
CDR3: CASSVMGVTEAFF

V: TRBV19
length: 14
size: -
CDR3: CAQLPQTGGPEAFF

V: TRBV21-1
length: 14
size: -
CDR3: CASSKLVDTGELFF

V: TRBV20-1
length: 14
size: -
CDR3: CSALAGTGDNEQFF

V: TRBV10-3
length: 15
size: once
CDR3: CAISERAGAAGELFF

V: TRBV15
length: 15
size: few
CDR3: CATSRTRPGNTEAFF

V: TRBV6-5
length: 15
size: -
CDR3: CASSYSFSQGSEQYF

V: TRBV11-2
length: 16
size: -
CDR3: CASSSGTVSYNSPLHF

V: TRBV20-1
length: 15
size: -
CDR3: CSASPPVGLYNEQFF

V: TRBV24-1
length: 12
size: -
CDR3: CATSFGLSEQYF

V: TRBV20-1
length: 15
size: -
CDR3: CSARRPAGVHQPQHF

V: TRBV2
length: 15
size: -
CDR3: CASSRLAGAVGEQYF

V: TRBV2
length: 15
size: -
CDR3: CASSVMGTGNSPLHF

V: TRBV11-2
length: 15
size: -
CDR3: CASSTSGTANSPLHF

V: TRBV27
length: 13
size: -
CDR3: CATTGTGVDGYTF

V: TRBV5-1
length: 14
size: -
CDR3: CASSLGTARETQYF

V: TRBV10-3
length: 13
size: few
CDR3: CATTGYSGNTIYF

V: TRBV6-2/TRBV6-3
length: 15
size: -
CDR3: CASSNSGGVSDTQYF

V: TRBV20-1
length: 18
size: -
CDR3: CSARMGTGGWAGYTEAFF

V: TRBV5-4
length: 13
size: -
CDR3: CASSQTENTEAFF

V: TRBV19
length: 13
size: -
CDR3: CASERDWRGELFF

V: TRBV25-1
length: 13
size: few
CDR3: CASSGQAYYGYTF